This entry describes one T cell receptor beta chain. Its cognate antigen is unknown. This sample was included in a study of Ad26.COV2.S vaccination and SARS-CoV-2 variants. At the level of the study: Donor got 5x10^10 or 1x10^11 viral particles of Ad26.COV2.S. Study-wide results and caveats: Vaccine recipients and placebo recipients showed similar non-spike TCR breadth. Vaccine recipients posted higher spike-specific TCR breadth than their placebo counterparts. The TCR breadth and depth analyses may have understated or missed part of the total T cell responses.

From germline, CDR1 is LNHDA and CDR2 SQIVND (reference sequence). The CDR3 spans 13 residues. V shed 5 bases and J shed 5 bases, with 12 bases lying between them. Treatment noted: around 19 received Ad26.COV2.S at low or high dose, single or two shots; 5 received placebo; per-sample allocation not given. Day 63 after the first injection of vaccine or placebo was the sampling time. Here immunoSEQ multiplex PCR was the method, and the copy in TCRdb shows in-frame clones only, minus some. The table includes some 290,000 clones, 85% detected once. The rearrangement links TRBV19 to TRBJ1-1; tentative D call: TRBD1 (6 bases). The TCR originated in a person between 18 and 65 years old who received the Ad26.COV2.S COVID-19 vaccine or a placebo. Source: peripheral blood, taken in a trial of Ad26.COV2.S vaccine versus placebo. The CDR3 DNA reads TGTGCCAGTAGTGAACTCAGGGGTACTGAAGCTTTCTTT. Its translation is CASSELRGTEAFF.